One and the same sample provided the 15 T cell receptor beta chains below, sequenced in a study of blood T cell repertoires in COVID-19. The method was immunoSEQ multiplex PCR; TCRdb's version includes in-frame clones alone and lacks a portion of them. The sample holds about 180,000 clones, 86% seen once. Sequences were obtained from peripheral blood. The receptors here all came from a man aged 45-65 years with active or convalescent COVID-19.

The J gene is TRBJ2-2, the V gene TRBV9, with D possibly TRBD2 on 5 matching bases. This CDR3 contains 12 residues. The ends were cut back, 4 bases at V and 9 bases at J, with 10 bases in the middle. From germline, CDR1 is SGDLS and CDR2 YYNGEE. CDR3 nucleotides: TGTGCCAGCAGCTATGAGGGAAGGGAGCTGTTTTTT. This codes for CASSYEGRELFF.

This rearrangement joins TRBV9 to TRBJ2-3, with 7 bases that match TRBD2. Per the germline V gene, CDR1 is SGDLS and CDR2 is YYNGEE. CDR3 length: 18 residues. Trimming at V came to 0 bases and at J to 1 base, leaving 11 bases not matched to a gene. The CDR3 coding sequence is TGTGCCAGCAGCGTAGGAGAAAAGAGGCTAGCGGGCACAGATACGCAGTATTTT. Protein product: CASSVGEKRLAGTDTQYF.

The chain combines TRBV18 with TRBJ1-1; 8 nucleotides agree with TRBD1. With V trimmed by 4 bases and J by 1 base, 5 bases remained unmatched. Germline V CDR1 and CDR2: KGHSH, LQKENI. The CDR3 runs 15 residues. The CDR3 DNA is TGTGCCAGCTCACTATCCACAGGGGGGAACACTGAAGCTTTCTTT. It codes for CASSLSTGGNTEAFF.

The V call is TRBV4-1, the J call TRBJ1-1; 7 bases align to TRBD1. The CDR3 totals 15 residues. Trimming took 4 bases from V and 7 from J; bases not matched to a gene: 12. Germline V CDR1 and CDR2: MGHRA, YSYEKL. CDR3 DNA: TGCGCCAGCAGCCGGGTAGACAGGGACCTTTATGAAGCTTTCTTT. Its protein product is CASSRVDRDLYEAFF.

The chain employs TRBV30 and TRBJ2-7; the match to TRBD2 covers 7 bases. This CDR3 spans 15 amino acids. Germline V gene sequence: CDR1 GTSNPN, CDR2 SVGIG (reference sequence). With V trimmed by 3 bases and J by 3 bases, 11 bases remained unmatched. The CDR3 nucleotides are TGTGCCTGGAGCGCCGGAGCGGGAATTGTCTACGAGCAGTACTTC. It codes for CAWSAGAGIVYEQYF.

This rearrangement joins TRBV27 to TRBJ1-2, with TRBD1 identical over 10 bases. This CDR3 has 14 amino acids. The junction had 2 bases not matched to a gene; V was cut back by 5 bases and J by 2 bases. Looked up from germline, CDR1 is MNHEY and CDR2 is SMNVEV (reference sequence). The CDR3 bases are TGTGCCAGCAGTATGGGACAGGGGAACTATGGCTACACCTTC. Amino acid sequence: CASSMGQGNYGYTF.

The V gene is TRBV6-5, the J gene TRBJ1-2; D is undetermined. Germline CDR1 reads MNHEY; CDR2 reads SVGAGI. This CDR3 has 11 residues. Deletions cut 6 bases from V and 6 bases from J, with 8 bases between. The CDR3 protein is CASRRGDGYTF. The DNA of the CDR3 is TGTGCCAGCAGGAGAGGAGATGGCTACACCTTC.

This clone showed up just a few times. V is TRBV5-4 and J is TRBJ2-3, with TRBD2 matching over 7 bases. The CDR3 has 15 residues. The V gene end was trimmed by 2 bases and the J gene end by 1 base; junction bases not matched to a gene: 4. Germline V gene lookup returns CDR1 SGHNT and CDR2 YYREEE (reference sequence). CDR3 amino acids: CASSLSRGGTDTQYF. In DNA, the CDR3 is TGTGCCAGCAGCTTATCTCGGGGGGGCACAGATACGCAGTATTTT.

CDR3 loop: CASSQDPQGWRGYTF. The CDR3 bases are TGTGCCAGCAGCCAAGATCCCCAGGGTTGGCGCGGCTACACCTTC. This chain connects TRBV3-1 (or the pseudogene TRBV3-2) to TRBJ1-2, with TRBD1 as a possible D gene (5 bases). CDR3 length: 15 amino acids. Per the germline V gene, CDR1 is LGHDT and CDR2 is YNNKEL (reference sequence). V lost 0 bases and J 8 bases, leaving 16 bases between the germline ends.

The chain joins TRBV28 to TRBJ1-3; the match to TRBD1 covers 10 bases. With V trimmed by 6 bases and J by 5 bases, 7 bases remained unmatched. The V gene's germline CDR1 is MDHEN and CDR2 SYDVKM. CDR3 length: 15 amino acids. CDR3 protein: CASSPGTGDRNTIYF. The CDR3 DNA sequence: TGTGCCAGCAGCCCCGGGACAGGGGATCGAAACACCATATATTTT.

The chain employs TRBV3-1 (or the pseudogene TRBV3-2) and TRBJ1-3; unclear D gene. The V end lost 0 bases, the J end lost 0 bases, and 6 bases lay between the germline ends. Germline loops: CDR1 LGHDT, CDR2 YNNKEL (reference sequence). The CDR3 sequence is 15 residues long. The CDR3, as DNA: TGTGCCAGCAGCCAAGATCAGGTCTCTGGAAACACCATATATTTT. It yields the protein CASSQDQVSGNTIYF.

The table lists this clone with a count of one. The chain carries TRBV25-1 and TRBJ1-1, with TRBD1 identical over 8 bases. The CDR3 is made up of 16 amino acids. The germline CDR1 and CDR2 sequences are MGHDK and SYGVNS. V dropped 7 bases and J dropped 1; count of bases not matched to a gene: 11. CDR3 sequence (DNA): TGTGCCAGCACAAGAACTGCCGGGACAGGGAACACTGAAGCTTTCTTT. Translation: CASTRTAGTGNTEAFF.

The V and J genes are TRBV6-5 and TRBJ2-2; the D gene is possibly TRBD1 (5 bases). V was shortened by 7 bases and J by 5 bases, with 14 bases between the two germline ends. CDR1 and CDR2 from the germline V gene are MNHEY and SVGAGI. This CDR3 comprises 14 residues. CDR3 DNA: TGTGCCAGCACTCGGACACCTTCGACCGGGGAGCTGTTTTTT. This translates into CASTRTPSTGELFF.

The rearrangement joins TRBV15 to TRBJ1-1; possible D gene TRBD1, 5 bases. Trimming left V 0 bases short and J 7 bases short, with 15 bases between. There are 15 residues in the CDR3. CDR1 is LNHNV, CDR2 YYDKDF, per germline (reference sequence). The CDR3 region is CATSRDIGGGVEAFF. CDR3 DNA sequence: TGTGCCACCAGCAGAGATATTGGGGGGGGTGTTGAAGCTTTCTTT. The full variable domain, completed using reference TRBV15 and TRBJ1-1, is DAMVIQNPRYQVTQFGKPVTLSCSQTLNHNVMYWYQQKSSQAPKLLFHYYDKDFNNEADTPDNFQSRRPNTSFCFLDIRSPGLGDTAMYLCATSRDIGGGVEAFFGQGTRLTVV.

The gene calls are TRBV18 and TRBJ1-5; possibly TRBD1 for D (6 bases). This CDR3 region has 14 residues. V was cut by 6 bases and J by 7 bases, with 16 bases left in between. Germline V lookup: CDR1 KGHSH, CDR2 LQKENI. The CDR3 bases are TGTGCCAGCTCCCTAGGACAGTCCAGACAGCCCCAGCATTTT. Residues: CASSLGQSRQPQHF.